This T cell receptor (beta chain) is drawn from a study of response to subunit inactivated influenza vaccine (dated by TCRdb to 2017 to 2018). About the study as a whole: Deep quantitative T cell receptor repertoire profiling was used in the study to track responses to a trivalent subunit inactivated influenza vaccine. Study-wide conclusions, independent of this receptor: The authors proposed that each seasonal influenza vaccination may bring in only a limited number of new T cells.

In its sample, this clonotype was seen a few times. The antigen it binds to is not known. Base qualities are missing; no much larger clone stands one base away. The library was built by means of RT-PCR. The run used an Illumina HiSeq 2500. TCRdb reanalyzed the raw reads on its own, using fastp at Q25 for trimming and MiXCR for clone calling, and kept in-frame beta chains. For every CDR3 protein sequence, its rows merge into one entry that carries the most common genes and DNA. In all, the sample holds 450,000 to 600,000 distinct CDR3 sequences, and less than 8% of those were seen once. Of the sample, approximately 12% is held by the ten largest clones. The germline V gene sets CDR1 to SGHRS and CDR2 to YFSETQ. V is cut back by 4 bases and J by 3 bases, with 5 bases in the junction unmatched. The CDR3 holds 15 amino acids from the cysteine to the phenylalanine. Of all the DNA, just the CDR3 is kept, 45 bases in frame from base 1.

The chain joins TRBV5-1 to TRBJ1-4; the central 8 bases match TRBD1. This sequence originates from a man aged 50 to 75 who received an inactivated influenza vaccine. Donor details come from another sample of the same person, matched by shared clones. The material was PBMCs from blood, obtained less than 25 months after vaccination. The CDR3 here reads CASSQRQGSNEKLFF. The DNA sequence is TGCGCCAGCAGCCAAAGACAGGGGTCTAATGAAAAACTGTTTTTT.